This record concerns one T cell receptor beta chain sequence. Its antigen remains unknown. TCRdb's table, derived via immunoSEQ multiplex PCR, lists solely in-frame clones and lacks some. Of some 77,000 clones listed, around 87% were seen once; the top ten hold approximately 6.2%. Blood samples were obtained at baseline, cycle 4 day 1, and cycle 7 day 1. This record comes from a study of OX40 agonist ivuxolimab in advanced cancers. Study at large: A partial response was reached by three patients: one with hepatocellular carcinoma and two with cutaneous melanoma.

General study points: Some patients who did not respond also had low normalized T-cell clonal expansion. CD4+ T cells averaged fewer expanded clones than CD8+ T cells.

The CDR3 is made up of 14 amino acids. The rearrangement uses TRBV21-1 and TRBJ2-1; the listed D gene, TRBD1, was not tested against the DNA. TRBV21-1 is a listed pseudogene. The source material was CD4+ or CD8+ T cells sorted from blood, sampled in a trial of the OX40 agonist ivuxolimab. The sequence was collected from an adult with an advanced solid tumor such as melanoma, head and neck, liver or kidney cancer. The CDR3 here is CGSGDGYLFNEQFF. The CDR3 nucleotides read TGTGGCTCAGGGGATGGTTATCTTTTCAATGAGCAGTTCTTC.